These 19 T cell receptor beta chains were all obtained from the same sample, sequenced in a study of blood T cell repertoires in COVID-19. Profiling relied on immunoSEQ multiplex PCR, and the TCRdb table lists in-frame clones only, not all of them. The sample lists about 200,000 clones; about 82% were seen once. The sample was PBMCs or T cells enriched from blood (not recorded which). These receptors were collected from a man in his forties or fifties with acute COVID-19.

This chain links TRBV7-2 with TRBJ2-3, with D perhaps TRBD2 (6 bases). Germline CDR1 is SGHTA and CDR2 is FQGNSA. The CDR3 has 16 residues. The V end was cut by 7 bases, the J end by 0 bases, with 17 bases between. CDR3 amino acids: CASIPFGTPSTDTQYF. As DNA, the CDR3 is TGTGCCAGCATCCCTTTCGGGACTCCTAGCACAGATACGCAGTATTTT.

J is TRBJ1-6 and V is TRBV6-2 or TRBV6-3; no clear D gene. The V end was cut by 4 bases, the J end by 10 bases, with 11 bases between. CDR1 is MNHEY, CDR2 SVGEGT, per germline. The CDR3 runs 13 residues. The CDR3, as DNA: TGTGCCAGCAGTTCGAGGGTGGGATCACCCCTCCACTTT. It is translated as CASSSRVGSPLHF.

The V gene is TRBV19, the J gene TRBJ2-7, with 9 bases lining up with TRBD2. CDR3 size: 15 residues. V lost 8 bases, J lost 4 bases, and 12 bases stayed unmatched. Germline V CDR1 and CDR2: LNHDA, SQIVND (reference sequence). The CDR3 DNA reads TGTGCCAGTGGGGGACCGGGACTAGCTGAATACGAGCAGTACTTC. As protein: CASGGPGLAEYEQYF.

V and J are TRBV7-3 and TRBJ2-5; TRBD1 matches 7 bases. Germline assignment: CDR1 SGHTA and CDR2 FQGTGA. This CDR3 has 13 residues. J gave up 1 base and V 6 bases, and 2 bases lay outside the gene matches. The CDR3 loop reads CASRRDSQETQYF. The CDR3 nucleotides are TGTGCCAGCAGGAGGGACAGCCAAGAGACCCAGTACTTC.

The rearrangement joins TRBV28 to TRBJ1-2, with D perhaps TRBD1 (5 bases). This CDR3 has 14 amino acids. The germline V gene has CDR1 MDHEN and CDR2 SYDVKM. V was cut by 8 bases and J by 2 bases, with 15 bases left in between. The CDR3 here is CASWRGGGNYGYTF. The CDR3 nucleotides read TGTGCCAGCTGGCGGGGGGGTGGCAACTATGGCTACACCTTC.

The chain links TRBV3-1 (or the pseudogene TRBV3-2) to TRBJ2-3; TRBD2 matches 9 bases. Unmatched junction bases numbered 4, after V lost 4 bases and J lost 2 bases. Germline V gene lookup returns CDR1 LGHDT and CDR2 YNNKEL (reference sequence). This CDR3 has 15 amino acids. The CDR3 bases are TGTGCCAGCAGCCCTAGCGGGGCGGTCACAGATACGCAGTATTTT. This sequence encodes CASSPSGAVTDTQYF.

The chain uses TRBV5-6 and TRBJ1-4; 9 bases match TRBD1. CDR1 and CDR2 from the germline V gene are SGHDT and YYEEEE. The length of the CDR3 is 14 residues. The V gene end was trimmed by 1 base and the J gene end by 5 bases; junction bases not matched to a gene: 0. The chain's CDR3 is CASSLTGGNEKLFF. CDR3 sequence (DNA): TGTGCCAGCAGCTTGACAGGGGGCAATGAAAAACTGTTTTTT.

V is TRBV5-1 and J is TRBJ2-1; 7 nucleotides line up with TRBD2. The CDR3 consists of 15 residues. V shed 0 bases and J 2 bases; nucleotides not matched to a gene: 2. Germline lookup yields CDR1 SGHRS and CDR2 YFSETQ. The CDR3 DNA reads TGCGCCAGCAGCTTGGGCGGGAGAGCCTACAATGAGCAGTTCTTC. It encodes CASSLGGRAYNEQFF.

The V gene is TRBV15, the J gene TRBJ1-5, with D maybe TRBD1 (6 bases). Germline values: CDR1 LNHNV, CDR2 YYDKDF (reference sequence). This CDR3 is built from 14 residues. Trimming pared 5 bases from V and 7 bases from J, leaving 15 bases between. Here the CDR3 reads CATSGLQGTQPQHF. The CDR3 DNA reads TGTGCCACCAGCGGCCTACAGGGTACGCAGCCCCAGCATTTT.

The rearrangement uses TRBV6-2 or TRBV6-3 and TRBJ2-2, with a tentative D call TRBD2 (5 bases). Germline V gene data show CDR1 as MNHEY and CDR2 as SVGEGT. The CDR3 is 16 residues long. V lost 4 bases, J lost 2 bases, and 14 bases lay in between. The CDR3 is CASSSLGSGNTGELFF. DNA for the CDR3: TGTGCCAGCAGTTCCTTGGGGAGCGGCAACACCGGGGAGCTGTTTTTT.

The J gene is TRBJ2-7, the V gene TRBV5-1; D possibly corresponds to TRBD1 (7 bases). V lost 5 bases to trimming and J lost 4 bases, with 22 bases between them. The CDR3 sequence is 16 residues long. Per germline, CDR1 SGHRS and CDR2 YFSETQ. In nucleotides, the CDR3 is TGCGCCAGCAGTTCCGGTGGAGGGGGCGCGATATACGAGCAGTACTTC. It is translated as CASSSGGGGAIYEQYF.

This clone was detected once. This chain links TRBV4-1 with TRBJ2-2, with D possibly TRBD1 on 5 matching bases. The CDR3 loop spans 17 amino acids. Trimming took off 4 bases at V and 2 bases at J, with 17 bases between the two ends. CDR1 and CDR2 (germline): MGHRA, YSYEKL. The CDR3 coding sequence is TGCGCCAGCAGCCGCCAGTGGGCAGGACAAAACACCGGGGAGCTGTTTTTT. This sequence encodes CASSRQWAGQNTGELFF.

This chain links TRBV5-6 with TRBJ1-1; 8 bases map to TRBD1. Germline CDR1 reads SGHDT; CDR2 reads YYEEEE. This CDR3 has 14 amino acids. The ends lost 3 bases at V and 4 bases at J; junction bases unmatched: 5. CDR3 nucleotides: TGTGCCAGCAGCTCACGACAGGGGCCCACTGAAGCTTTCTTT. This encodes CASSSRQGPTEAFF.

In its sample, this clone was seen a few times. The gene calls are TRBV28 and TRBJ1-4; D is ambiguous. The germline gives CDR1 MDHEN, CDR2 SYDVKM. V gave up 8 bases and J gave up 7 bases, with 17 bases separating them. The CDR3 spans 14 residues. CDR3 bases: TGTGCCAGCCGTTACCCCCCAGGAGGTGAAAAACTGTTTTTT. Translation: CASRYPPGGEKLFF.

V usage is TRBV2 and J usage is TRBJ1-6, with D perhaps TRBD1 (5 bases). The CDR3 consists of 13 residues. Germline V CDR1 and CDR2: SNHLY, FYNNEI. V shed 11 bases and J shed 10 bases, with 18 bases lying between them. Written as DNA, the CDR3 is TGTGCCTCCACCGGAGGGGTCGGGTCACCCCTCCACTTT. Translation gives CASTGGVGSPLHF.

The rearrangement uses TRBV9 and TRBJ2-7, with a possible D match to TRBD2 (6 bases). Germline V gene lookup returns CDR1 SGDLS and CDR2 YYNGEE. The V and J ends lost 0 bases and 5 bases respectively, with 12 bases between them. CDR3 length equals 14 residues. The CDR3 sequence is CASSVAGAANEQYF. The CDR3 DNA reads TGTGCCAGCAGCGTAGCGGGAGCTGCCAACGAGCAGTACTTC.

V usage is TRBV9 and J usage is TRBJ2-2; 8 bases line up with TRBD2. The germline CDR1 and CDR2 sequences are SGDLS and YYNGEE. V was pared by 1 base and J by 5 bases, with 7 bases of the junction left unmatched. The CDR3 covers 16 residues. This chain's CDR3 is CASSVPAGVNTGELFF. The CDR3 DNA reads TGTGCCAGCAGCGTACCAGCGGGAGTTAATACCGGGGAGCTGTTTTTT.

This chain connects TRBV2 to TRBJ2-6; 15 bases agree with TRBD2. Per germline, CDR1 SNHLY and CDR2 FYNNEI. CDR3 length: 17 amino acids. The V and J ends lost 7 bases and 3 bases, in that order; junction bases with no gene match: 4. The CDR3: CASTPGLAGGGANVLTF. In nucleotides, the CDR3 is TGTGCCAGCACACCGGGACTAGCGGGAGGTGGGGCCAACGTCCTGACTTTC.

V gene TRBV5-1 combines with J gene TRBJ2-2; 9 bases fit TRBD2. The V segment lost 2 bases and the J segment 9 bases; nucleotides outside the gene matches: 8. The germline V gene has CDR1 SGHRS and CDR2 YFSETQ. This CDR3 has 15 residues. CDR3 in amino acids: CASSFTIAGDRELFF. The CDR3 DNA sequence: TGCGCCAGCAGCTTTACGATAGCGGGAGACCGGGAGCTGTTTTTT.